The 6 T cell receptor beta chains presented below share a single source sample, sequenced in a study of T-cell reconstitution after alpha-beta-depleted transplantation in children. This sample's TCRbeta library carried unique molecular identifier barcodes. TCRdb processed the PCR reads anew with MiXCR; each CDR3 protein has one entry. The sample shows around 580,000 distinct CDR3 sequences, 27% of them seen only once. The specimen was PBMCs, collected before TCRalphabeta/CD19-depleted stem cell transplant. These receptor sequences come from a boy in the first two years of life with Wiskott-Aldrich syndrome, due to receive a stem cell transplant.

The rearrangement joins TRBV7-2 to TRBJ2-2, with TRBD2 matching over 8 bases. Germline V CDR1 and CDR2: SGHTA, FQGNSA. CDR3 length: 16 amino acids. V lost 6 bases and J lost 4; bases outside the gene matches: 10. CDR3 nucleotides: TGTGCCAGCAGTCGACTAGCGAAACCCAGCACCGGGGAGCTGTTTTTT. Translation gives CASSRLAKPSTGELFF.

The chain uses TRBV7-8 and TRBJ2-3; a weak D match, TRBD1 (6 bases). CDR3 length: 15 amino acids. In germline, CDR1 is SGHVS, CDR2 FQNEAQ. The V and J ends lost 5 bases and 3 bases respectively, with 15 bases between them. The CDR3 DNA sequence: TGTGCCAGCAGCCATACCGACAGGCCGACAGATACGCAGTATTTT. Its protein is CASSHTDRPTDTQYF.

A few counts support this clonotype. The chain uses TRBV7-9 and TRBJ2-3, with 9 bases that match TRBD1. Germline-derived CDR1 and CDR2 are SEHNR and FQNEAQ (reference sequence). J gave up 4 bases and V 5 bases, and 10 bases lay outside the gene matches. The CDR3 length is 16 residues. The CDR3 coding sequence is TGTGCCAGCAGCCTCCTGAGACAGGGGGTATCAGATACGCAGTATTTT. It yields the protein CASSLLRQGVSDTQYF.

V is TRBV27 and J is TRBJ2-7; the D call may be TRBD1 or TRBD2 (5 bases each). Trimming left V 3 bases short and J 1 base short, with 10 bases between. Germline CDR1 and CDR2: MNHEY and SMNVEV (reference sequence). The CDR3 is made up of 14 amino acids. The CDR3, as DNA: TGTGCCAGCAGTTTCCAGGGAGAGTCCTACGAGCAGTACTTC. Protein: CASSFQGESYEQYF.

This clonotype has at least ten counts. The chain couples TRBV6-2 or TRBV6-3 to TRBJ1-5; no definite D call. Trimming pared 5 bases from V and 3 bases from J, leaving 8 bases between. Germline lookup yields CDR1 MNHEY and CDR2 SVGEGT. The CDR3 contains 13 residues. This CDR3 is CASSLTSNQPQHF. CDR3 in DNA: TGTGCCAGCAGTCTCACCTCCAATCAGCCCCAGCATTTT.

The rearrangement links TRBV5-1 to TRBJ2-6; D not resolved. From germline, CDR1 is SGHRS and CDR2 YFSETQ. Trimming removed 0 bases from V and 2 bases from J, with 3 bases in between. This CDR3 is 14 amino acids long. CDR3 protein: CASSLVAGANVLTF. The CDR3 region has the DNA TGCGCCAGCAGCTTGGTCGCTGGGGCCAACGTCCTGACTTTC.